This T cell receptor (beta chain) was recovered during a study of T cell responses to AZD1222 COVID-19 vaccine. About the study: Pooled in the analysis were second doses at about 4 or about 12 weeks.

The CDR3 contains 16 residues. Germline CDR1 MNHEY, CDR2 SMNVEV (reference sequence). The V gene lost 5 bases and the J gene lost 2 bases, with 19 bases spanning the gap. Points from the study as a whole: Nearly half of unique spike-specific TCRs reportedly avoided B.1.351 and B.1.1.7 mutated regions. Without day 14 samples, only post-peak T cell repertoires were studied.

The repertoire was sequenced with immunoSEQ multiplex PCR; TCRdb's copy has only in-frame clones and lacks some. This sample has fewer than 130,000 clones, with 92% found just once. As for this clone: What it binds is unknown.

The sample was peripheral blood, taken on day 0 of AZD1222 vaccination. V and J are TRBV27 and TRBJ2-7; D could derive from TRBD1 or TRBD2 (5 bases each). The clonotype comes from an adult in good health. The CDR3 is CASSPGLRVGAYEQYF. For the CDR3, the DNA is TGTGCCAGCAGTCCAGGACTCAGGGTGGGGGCCTACGAGCAGTACTTC.